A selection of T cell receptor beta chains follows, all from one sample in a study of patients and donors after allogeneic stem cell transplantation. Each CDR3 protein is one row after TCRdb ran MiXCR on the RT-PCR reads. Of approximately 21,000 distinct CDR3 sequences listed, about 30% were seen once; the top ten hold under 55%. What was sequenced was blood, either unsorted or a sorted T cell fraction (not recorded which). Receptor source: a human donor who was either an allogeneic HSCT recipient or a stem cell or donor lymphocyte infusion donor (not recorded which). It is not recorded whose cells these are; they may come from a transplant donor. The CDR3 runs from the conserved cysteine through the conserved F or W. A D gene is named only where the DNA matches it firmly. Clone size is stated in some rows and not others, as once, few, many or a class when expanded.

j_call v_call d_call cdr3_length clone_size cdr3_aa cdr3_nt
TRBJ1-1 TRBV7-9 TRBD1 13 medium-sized CASSPTGDTEAFF TGTGCCAGCAGCCCGACAGGGGACACTGAAGCTTTCTTT
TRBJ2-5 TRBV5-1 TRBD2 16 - CASSLAIAGYQETQYF TGCGCCAGCAGCTTGGCTATAGCGGGGTACCAAGAGACCCAGTACTTC
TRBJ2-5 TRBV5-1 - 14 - CASSPRGTQETQYF TGCGCCAGCAGCCCCCGTGGGACCCAAGAGACCCAGTACTTC
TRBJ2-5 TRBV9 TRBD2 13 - CASSAELAGPQYF TGTGCCAGCAGCGCCGAACTAGCGGGCCCCCAGTACTTC
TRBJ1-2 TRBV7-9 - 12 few CASSIRPGGYTF TGTGCCAGCAGCATTAGGCCAGGTGGCTACACCTTC
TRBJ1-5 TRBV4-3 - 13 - CASSQWGDQPQHF TGCGCCAGCAGCCAATGGGGGGATCAGCCCCAGCATTTT
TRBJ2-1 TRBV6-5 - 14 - CASETRRGHPEQFF TGTGCCAGCGAAACTAGGAGGGGCCACCCAGAGCAGTTCTTC
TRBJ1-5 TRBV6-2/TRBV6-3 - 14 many CASSYSTPYQPQHF TGTGCCAGCAGTTACTCGACCCCTTATCAGCCCCAGCATTTT
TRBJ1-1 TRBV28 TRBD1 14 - CASSFRQGGTEAFF TGTGCCAGCAGTTTTAGACAGGGAGGCACTGAAGCTTTCTTT
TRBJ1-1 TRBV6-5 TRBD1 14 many CASRGQGMVTEAFF TGTGCCAGCAGAGGACAGGGAATGGTCACTGAAGCTTTCTTT
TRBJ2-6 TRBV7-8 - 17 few CASSLRLYFSGANVLTF TGTGCCAGCAGCTTGAGACTTTACTTTTCTGGGGCCAACGTCCTGACTTTC
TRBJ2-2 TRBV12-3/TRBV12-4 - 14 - CASSSGPTTGELFF TGTGCCAGCAGTTCGGGACCGACGACCGGGGAGCTGTTTTTT
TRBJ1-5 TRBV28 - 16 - CASSLRHLGGNQPQHF TGTGCCAGCAGTTTGAGGCACCTCGGGGGCAATCAGCCCCAGCATTTT
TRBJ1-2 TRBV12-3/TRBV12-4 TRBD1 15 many CASSFFGQGAGGYTF TGTGCCAGCAGTTTCTTTGGGCAGGGGGCTGGTGGCTACACCTTC
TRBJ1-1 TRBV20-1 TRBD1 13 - CSASGDRYTEAFF TGCAGTGCTAGTGGGGACAGGTACACTGAAGCTTTCTTT
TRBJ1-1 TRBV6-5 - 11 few CASSYSGEAFF TGTGCCAGCAGTTACTCGGGTGAAGCTTTCTTT